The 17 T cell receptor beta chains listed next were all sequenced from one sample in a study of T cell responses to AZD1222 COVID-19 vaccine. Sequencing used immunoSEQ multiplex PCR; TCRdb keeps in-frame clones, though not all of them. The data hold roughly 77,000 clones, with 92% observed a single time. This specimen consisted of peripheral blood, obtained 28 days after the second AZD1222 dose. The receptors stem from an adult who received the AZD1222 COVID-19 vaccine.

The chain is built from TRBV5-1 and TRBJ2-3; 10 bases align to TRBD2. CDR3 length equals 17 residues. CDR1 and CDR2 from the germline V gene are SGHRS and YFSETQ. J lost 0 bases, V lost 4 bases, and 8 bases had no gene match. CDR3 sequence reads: CASSPWTSGASTDTQYF. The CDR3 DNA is TGCGCCAGCAGCCCCTGGACTAGCGGAGCTAGCACAGATACGCAGTATTTT.

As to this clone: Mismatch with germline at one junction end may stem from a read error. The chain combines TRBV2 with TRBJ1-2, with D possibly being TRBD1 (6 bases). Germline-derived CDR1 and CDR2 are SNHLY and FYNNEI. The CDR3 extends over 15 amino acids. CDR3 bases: TGTGCCAGCAGGGAAGAGGGGGTCCCAAACTATGGCTACACCTTC. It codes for CASREEGVPNYGYTF.

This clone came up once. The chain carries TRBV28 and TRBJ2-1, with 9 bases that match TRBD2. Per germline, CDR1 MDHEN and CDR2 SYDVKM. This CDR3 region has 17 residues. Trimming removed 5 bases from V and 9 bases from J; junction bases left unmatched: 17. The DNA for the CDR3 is TGTGCCAGCAGTACTCCCGGTGGTAGCGGGAGTCTGGGTGAGCAGTTCTTC. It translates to CASSTPGGSGSLGEQFF. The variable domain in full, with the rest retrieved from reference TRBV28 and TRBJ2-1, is DVKVTQSSRYLVKRTGEKVFLECVQDMDHENMFWYRQDPGLGLRLIYFSYDVKMKEKGDIPEGYSVSREKKERFSLILESASTNQTSMYLCASSTPGGSGSLGEQFFGPGTRLTVL.

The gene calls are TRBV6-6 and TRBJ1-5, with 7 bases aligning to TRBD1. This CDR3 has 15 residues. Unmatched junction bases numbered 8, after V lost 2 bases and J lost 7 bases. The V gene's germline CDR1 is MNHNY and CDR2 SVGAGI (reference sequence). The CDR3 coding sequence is TGTGCCAGCAGTTACGGACAGGTGGCTGAACAGCCCCAGCATTTT. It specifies CASSYGQVAEQPQHF.

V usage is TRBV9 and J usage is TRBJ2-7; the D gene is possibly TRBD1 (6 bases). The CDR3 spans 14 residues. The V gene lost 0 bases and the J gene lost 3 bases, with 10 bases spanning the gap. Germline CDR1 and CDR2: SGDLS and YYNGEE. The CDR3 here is CASSVDGGIYEQYF. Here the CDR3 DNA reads TGTGCCAGCAGCGTAGATGGGGGCATCTACGAGCAGTACTTC.

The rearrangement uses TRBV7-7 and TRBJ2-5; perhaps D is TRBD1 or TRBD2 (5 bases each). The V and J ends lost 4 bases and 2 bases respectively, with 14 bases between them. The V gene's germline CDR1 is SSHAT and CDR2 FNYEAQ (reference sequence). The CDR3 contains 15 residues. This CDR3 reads CASSSGTSIQETQYF. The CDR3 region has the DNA TGTGCCAGCAGCTCGGGGACCTCTATACAAGAGACCCAGTACTTC.

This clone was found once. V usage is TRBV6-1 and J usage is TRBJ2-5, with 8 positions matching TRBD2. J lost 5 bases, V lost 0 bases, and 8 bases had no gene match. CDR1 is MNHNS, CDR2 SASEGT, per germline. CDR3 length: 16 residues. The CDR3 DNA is TGTGCCAGCAGTGAAGCACTGTGGGGCGGGAGGGAGACCCAGTACTTC. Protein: CASSEALWGGRETQYF.

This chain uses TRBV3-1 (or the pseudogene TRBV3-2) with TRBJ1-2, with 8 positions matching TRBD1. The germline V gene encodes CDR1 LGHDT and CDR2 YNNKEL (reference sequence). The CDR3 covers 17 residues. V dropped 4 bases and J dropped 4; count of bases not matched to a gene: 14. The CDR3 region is CASSPPRTGTASYGYTF. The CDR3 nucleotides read TGTGCCAGCAGCCCCCCTCGGACAGGGACGGCGAGCTATGGCTACACCTTC.

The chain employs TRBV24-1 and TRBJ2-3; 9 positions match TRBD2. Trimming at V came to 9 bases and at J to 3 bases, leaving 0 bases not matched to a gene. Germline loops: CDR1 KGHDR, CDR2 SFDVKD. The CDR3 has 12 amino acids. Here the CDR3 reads CATAGGTDTQYF. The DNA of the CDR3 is TGTGCCACCGCGGGGGGGACAGATACGCAGTATTTT.

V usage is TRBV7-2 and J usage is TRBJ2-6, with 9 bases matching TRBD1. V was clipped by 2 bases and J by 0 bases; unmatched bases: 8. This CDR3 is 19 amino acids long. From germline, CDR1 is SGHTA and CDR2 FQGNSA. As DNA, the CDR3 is TGTGCCAGCAGCTTATATGCGGGACAGGGCCTCTCTGGGGCCAACGTCCTGACTTTC. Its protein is CASSLYAGQGLSGANVLTF.

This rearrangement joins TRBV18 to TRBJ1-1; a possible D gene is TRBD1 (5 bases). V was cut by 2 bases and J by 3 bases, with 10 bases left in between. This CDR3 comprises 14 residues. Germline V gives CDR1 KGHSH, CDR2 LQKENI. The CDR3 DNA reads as TGTGCCAGCTCACCATCGGGGGGTCACACTGAAGCTTTCTTT. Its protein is CASSPSGGHTEAFF.

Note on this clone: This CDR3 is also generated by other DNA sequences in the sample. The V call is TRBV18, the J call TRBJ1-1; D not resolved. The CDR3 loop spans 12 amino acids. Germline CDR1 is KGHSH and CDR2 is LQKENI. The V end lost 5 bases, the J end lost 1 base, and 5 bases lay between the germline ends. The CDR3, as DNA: TGTGCCAGCTCATCGGGGAACACTGAAGCTTTCTTT. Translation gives CASSSGNTEAFF.

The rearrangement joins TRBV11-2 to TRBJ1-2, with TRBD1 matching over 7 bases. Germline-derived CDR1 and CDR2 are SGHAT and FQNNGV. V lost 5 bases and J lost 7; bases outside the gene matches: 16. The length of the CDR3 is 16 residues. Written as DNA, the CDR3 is TGTGCCAGCAGCACCCGCCGACAGGGTAGGGCGGGTGGCTACACCTTC. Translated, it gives CASSTRRQGRAGGYTF.

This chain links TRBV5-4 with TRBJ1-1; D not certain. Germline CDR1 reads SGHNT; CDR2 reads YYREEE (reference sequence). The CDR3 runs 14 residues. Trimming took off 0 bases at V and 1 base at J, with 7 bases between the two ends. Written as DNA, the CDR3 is TGTGCCAGCAGCTTGGAACAACGGAACACTGAAGCTTTCTTT. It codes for CASSLEQRNTEAFF.

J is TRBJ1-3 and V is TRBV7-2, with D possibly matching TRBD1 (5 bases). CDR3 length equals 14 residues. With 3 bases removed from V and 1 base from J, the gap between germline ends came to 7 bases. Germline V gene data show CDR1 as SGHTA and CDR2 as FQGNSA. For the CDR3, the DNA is TGTGCCAGCAGCTTCGGGGGGTCTGGAAACACCATATATTTT. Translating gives CASSFGGSGNTIYF.

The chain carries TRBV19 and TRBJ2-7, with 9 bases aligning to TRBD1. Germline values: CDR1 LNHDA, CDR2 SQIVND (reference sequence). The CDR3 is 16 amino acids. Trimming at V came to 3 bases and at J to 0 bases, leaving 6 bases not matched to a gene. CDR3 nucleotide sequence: TGTGCCAGTAGTATCGGGGGACAGGGTTACTCCTACGAGCAGTACTTC. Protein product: CASSIGGQGYSYEQYF.

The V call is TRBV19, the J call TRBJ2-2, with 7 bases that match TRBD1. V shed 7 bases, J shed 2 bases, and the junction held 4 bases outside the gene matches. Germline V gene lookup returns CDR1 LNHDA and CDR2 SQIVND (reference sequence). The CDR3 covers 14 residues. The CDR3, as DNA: TGTGCCAGTACGGGGACAGCTAACACCGGGGAGCTGTTTTTT. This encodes CASTGTANTGELFF.